This T cell receptor (beta chain) is from a study of T cells in Graves' hyperthyroidism and ophthalmopathy. Study overall: The initial diagnosis was the point when peripheral blood was collected, ahead of any treatment. Study-level points and caveats: Also found in blood were most expanded thyroid clonotypes above 0.001.

Trimming stripped 7 bases from V and 7 bases from J, with 21 bases between. Germline V gives CDR1 WSHSY, CDR2 SAAADI. CDR3 length: 15 amino acids. Regarding this clonotype: Its specificity is not known.

Absence of ophthalmopathy progression within 18 months defined stable Graves' hyperthyroidism. PBMCs were obtained from under 13 ml fresh peripheral blood. What was amplified from RNA transcripts were TCR beta CDR3 regions. HTBI primers were used for first-round RT-PCR of the TCR CDR3. TCRdb reprocessed the multiplex PCR reads with MiXCR, giving one entry per CDR3 protein. The table records roughly 420,000 distinct CDR3 sequences, approximately 15% of them present only once. Sequencing was performed on blood. The chain recombines TRBV10-2 with TRBJ2-3, with D perhaps matching TRBD2 (7 bases). The source is a woman under 30 with Graves' hyperthyroidism. CDR3 amino acids: CASTPGTMRDNTQYF. CDR3 in DNA: TGCGCCAGCACACCGGGGACTATGAGGGACAATACGCAGTATTTT.